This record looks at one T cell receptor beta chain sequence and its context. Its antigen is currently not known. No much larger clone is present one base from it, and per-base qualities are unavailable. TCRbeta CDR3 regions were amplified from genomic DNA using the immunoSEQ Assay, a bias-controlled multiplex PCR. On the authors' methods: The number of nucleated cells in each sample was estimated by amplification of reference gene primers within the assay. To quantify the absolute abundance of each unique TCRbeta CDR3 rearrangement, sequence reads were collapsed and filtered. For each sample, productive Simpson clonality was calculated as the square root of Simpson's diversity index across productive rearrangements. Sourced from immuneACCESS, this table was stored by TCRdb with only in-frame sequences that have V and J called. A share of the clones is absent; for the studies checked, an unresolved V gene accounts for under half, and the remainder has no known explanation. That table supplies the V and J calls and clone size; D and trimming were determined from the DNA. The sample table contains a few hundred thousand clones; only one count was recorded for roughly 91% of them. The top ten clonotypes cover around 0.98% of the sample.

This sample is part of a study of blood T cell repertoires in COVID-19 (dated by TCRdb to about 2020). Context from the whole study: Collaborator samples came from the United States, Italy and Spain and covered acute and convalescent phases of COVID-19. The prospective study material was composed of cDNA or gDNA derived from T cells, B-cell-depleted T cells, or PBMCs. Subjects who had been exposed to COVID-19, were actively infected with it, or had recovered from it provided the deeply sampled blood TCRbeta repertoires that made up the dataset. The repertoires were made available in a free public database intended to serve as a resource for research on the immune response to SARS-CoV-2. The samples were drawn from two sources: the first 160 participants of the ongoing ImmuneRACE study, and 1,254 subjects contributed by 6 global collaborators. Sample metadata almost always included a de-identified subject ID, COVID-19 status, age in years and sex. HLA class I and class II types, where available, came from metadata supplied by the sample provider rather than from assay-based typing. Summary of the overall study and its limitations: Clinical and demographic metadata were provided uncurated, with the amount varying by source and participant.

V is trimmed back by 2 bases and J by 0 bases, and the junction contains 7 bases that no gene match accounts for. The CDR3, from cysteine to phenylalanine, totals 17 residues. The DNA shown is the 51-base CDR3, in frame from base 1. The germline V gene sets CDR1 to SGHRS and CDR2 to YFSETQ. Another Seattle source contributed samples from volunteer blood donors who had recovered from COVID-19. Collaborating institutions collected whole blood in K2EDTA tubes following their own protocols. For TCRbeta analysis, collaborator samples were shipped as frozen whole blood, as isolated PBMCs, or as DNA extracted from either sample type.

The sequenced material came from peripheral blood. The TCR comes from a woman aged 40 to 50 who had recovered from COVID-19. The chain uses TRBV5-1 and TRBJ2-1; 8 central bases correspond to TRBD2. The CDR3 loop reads CASSFWRGTSSYNEQFF. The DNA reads TGCGCCAGCAGCTTTTGGAGGGGGACTAGCTCCTACAATGAGCAGTTCTTC.